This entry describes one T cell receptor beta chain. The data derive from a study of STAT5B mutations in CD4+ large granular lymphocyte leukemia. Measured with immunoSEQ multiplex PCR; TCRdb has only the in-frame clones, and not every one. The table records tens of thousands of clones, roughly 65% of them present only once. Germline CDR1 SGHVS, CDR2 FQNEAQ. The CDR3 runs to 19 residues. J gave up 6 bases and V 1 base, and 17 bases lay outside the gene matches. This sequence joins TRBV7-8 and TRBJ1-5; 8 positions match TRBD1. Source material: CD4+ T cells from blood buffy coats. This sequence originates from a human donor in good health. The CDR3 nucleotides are TGTGCCAGCAGCTTAGTTGGGGCAGGGGGCGCGAGGACCGGTCAGCCCCAGCATTTT. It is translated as CASSLVGAGGARTGQPQHF.